These 30 T cell receptor beta chains were sequenced from one sample in a study of cytomegalovirus exposure and HLA in healthy donors. Only in-frame clones appear in the TCRdb table, and some are missing; sequencing was by immunoSEQ multiplex PCR. The table lists 160,000 or so clones, over 80% of them singletons. Sequences were obtained from PBMCs. These receptor sequences come from a man aged 25 to 45 in good health and CMV-seropositive.

This chain links TRBV5-4 with TRBJ2-2, with 7 nucleotides matching TRBD2. CDR1 SGHNT and CDR2 YYREEE come from the germline V gene (reference sequence). V shed 0 bases and J 7 bases; nucleotides not matched to a gene: 12. The CDR3 covers 17 residues. The CDR3 DNA reads as TGTGCCAGCAGCTTGGGTCTAGCGGAGTTCAGAAACGGGGAGCTGTTTTTT. It yields the protein CASSLGLAEFRNGELFF.

V is TRBV5-4 and J is TRBJ2-3, with TRBD2 matching 11 bases. The CDR3 sequence is 16 residues long. Germline CDR1 is SGHNT and CDR2 is YYREEE (reference sequence). Trimming removed 4 bases from V and 5 bases from J; junction bases left unmatched: 9. The CDR3: CASSPRVAGGGDTQYF. CDR3 in DNA: TGTGCCAGCAGCCCCCGGGTAGCGGGGGGGGGAGATACGCAGTATTTT.

The V gene is TRBV7-2, the J gene TRBJ1-1; D uncertain. Trimming removed 7 bases at V and 0 bases at J, with 9 bases between. The CDR3 is 13 residues long. CDR1 and CDR2 from the germline V gene are SGHTA and FQGNSA. The CDR3 sequence is CASTTYLNTEAFF. The CDR3 nucleotides are TGTGCCAGCACCACATACCTGAACACTGAAGCTTTCTTT.

The CDR3, as DNA: TGTGCCAGTAGTATGGGGCGGCTATTCCAGCGGGGCAATCAGCCCCAGCATTTT. It encodes CASSMGRLFQRGNQPQHF. The gene calls are TRBV19 and TRBJ1-5; maybe TRBD1 (5 bases). The CDR3 has 18 residues. Trimming shortened V by 3 bases and J by 2 bases, and 20 bases separated the two germline ends. The germline gives CDR1 LNHDA, CDR2 SQIVND (reference sequence).

This sequence joins TRBV9 and TRBJ1-4; 7 bases are shared with TRBD1. Unmatched junction bases numbered 6, after V lost 5 bases and J lost 8 bases. The CDR3 is 13 residues long. Looked up from germline, CDR1 is SGDLS and CDR2 is YYNGEE. CDR3 residues: CASSRGREEKLFF. In nucleotides, the CDR3 is TGTGCCAGCAGTAGGGGGCGAGAAGAAAAACTGTTTTTT.

This chain connects TRBV2 to TRBJ2-7; 7 nucleotides match TRBD1. The germline V gene encodes CDR1 SNHLY and CDR2 FYNNEI. The trim removed 4 bases at V and 6 bases at J, leaving 12 bases unmatched. The CDR3 loop spans 15 amino acids. The DNA of the CDR3 is TGTGCCAGCAGTGGACCCGGGACAGAGTACCGCGAGCAGTACTTC. Its translation is CASSGPGTEYREQYF.

The rearrangement links TRBV7-8 to TRBJ2-7, with D hard to call. The V gene lost 3 bases and the J gene lost 3 bases, with 9 bases spanning the gap. The length of the CDR3 is 13 residues. Looked up from germline, CDR1 is SGHVS and CDR2 is FQNEAQ. CDR3 protein: CASSLGQDYEQYF. CDR3 DNA sequence: TGTGCCAGCAGCTTGGGCCAGGACTACGAGCAGTACTTC.

V usage is TRBV19 and J usage is TRBJ1-1; no clear D gene. CDR1 is LNHDA and CDR2 is SQIVND in the germline V gene (reference sequence). The CDR3 has 12 residues. With 3 bases removed from V and 4 bases from J, the gap between germline ends came to 6 bases. CDR3 sequence reads: CASSMGGTEAFF. In DNA, the CDR3 is TGTGCCAGTAGTATGGGAGGCACTGAAGCTTTCTTT.

V is TRBV5-1 and J is TRBJ2-1; 12 nucleotides align to TRBD2. This CDR3 is 16 amino acids long. Trimming at V came to 0 bases and at J to 4 bases, leaving 2 bases not matched to a gene. Germline V CDR1 and CDR2: SGHRS, YFSETQ. In DNA form, the CDR3 reads TGCGCCAGCAGCTTGGTTGGACTAGCGGGGTACAATGAGCAGTTCTTC. Translation gives CASSLVGLAGYNEQFF.

The J gene is TRBJ2-7, the V gene TRBV7-2; 7 nucleotides line up with TRBD1. Germline CDR1 and CDR2: SGHTA and FQGNSA. The V gene end was trimmed by 4 bases and the J gene end by 4 bases; junction bases not matched to a gene: 7. The CDR3 length is 14 residues. This CDR3 reads CASSSGGQWYEQYF. The CDR3 region has the DNA TGTGCCAGCAGCTCAGGGGGACAGTGGTACGAGCAGTACTTC.

The V gene is TRBV27, the J gene TRBJ2-5; TRBD2 is a possible D gene (6 bases). Trimming removed 2 bases from V and 3 bases from J, with 10 bases in between. The germline gives CDR1 MNHEY, CDR2 SMNVEV (reference sequence). The length of the CDR3 is 14 residues. DNA for the CDR3: TGTGCCAGCAGTTTAAATGGGGGGAAAGAGACCCAGTACTTC. Translating it yields CASSLNGGKETQYF.

Turning to this clone: This same CDR3 is encoded by further DNA sequences in the sample. The V call is TRBV30, the J call TRBJ1-5; 7 bases are shared with TRBD1. The CDR3 spans 13 residues. CDR1 is GTSNPN and CDR2 is SVGIG in the germline V gene (reference sequence). The trim removed 3 bases at V and 2 bases at J, leaving 1 base unmatched. DNA of the CDR3: TGTGCCTGGAGCGACAGGGGCAATCAGCCCCAGCATTTT. Translation: CAWSDRGNQPQHF.

The sample holds a few counts of this clone. The chain links TRBV7-9 to TRBJ1-3; D remains ambiguous. Looked up from germline, CDR1 is SEHNR and CDR2 is FQNEAQ (reference sequence). The V end lost 2 bases, the J end lost 4 bases, and 12 bases lay between the germline ends. This CDR3 spans 15 amino acids. The CDR3 coding sequence is TGTGCCAGCAGCTTACCCCTAAGAATAGGAAACACCATATATTTT. Protein product: CASSLPLRIGNTIYF. Filled out from reference TRBV7-9 and TRBJ1-3, the complete variable domain reads DTGVSQNPRHKITKRGQNVTFRCDPISEHNRLYWYRQTLGQGPEFLTYFQNEAQLEKSRLLSDRFSAERPKGSFSTLEIQRTEQGDSAMYLCASSLPLRIGNTIYFGEGSWLTVV.

The rearrangement uses TRBV6-5 and TRBJ2-7; a weak D match, TRBD1 (6 bases). Germline V gene sequence: CDR1 MNHEY, CDR2 SVGAGI. The V end lost 6 bases, the J end lost 4 bases, and 19 bases lay between the germline ends. This CDR3 region has 15 residues. CDR3 sequence (DNA): TGTGCCAGCAGCCCACAGGGTCCTCTTACTTACGAGCAGTACTTC. This gives the protein CASSPQGPLTYEQYF.

This clone was counted a few times. The chain has TRBV14 and TRBJ2-5; TRBD1 matches 7 bases. The CDR3 is 17 amino acids. The V gene's germline CDR1 is SGHDN and CDR2 FVKESK. The junction had 10 bases not matched to a gene; V was cut back by 0 bases and J by 3 bases. In DNA, the CDR3 is TGTGCCAGCAGCCAAGAAGGTTGGGGCCAGGGGGAAGAGACCCAGTACTTC. Translation gives CASSQEGWGQGEETQYF.

This chain connects TRBV6-5 to TRBJ2-3; D perhaps matches TRBD1 (5 bases). The CDR3 has 15 residues. Germline CDR1 MNHEY, CDR2 SVGAGI. The germline V and J ends were trimmed by 0 bases and 5 bases, with 12 bases remaining between them. The CDR3 is CASSYSSDNRDTQYF. The CDR3 DNA follows: TGTGCCAGCAGTTACTCATCGGACAATAGAGATACGCAGTATTTT.

The chain employs TRBV9 and TRBJ1-2, with TRBD1 as a possible D gene (5 bases). The CDR3 is 20 amino acids. V shed 0 bases and J shed 6 bases, with 30 bases lying between them. Germline V gene lookup returns CDR1 SGDLS and CDR2 YYNGEE. In DNA form, the CDR3 reads TGTGCCAGCAGCGTAGATAAGGAGGGGAAAGAGGTTCTACCCCGGGATGGCTACACCTTC. Its translation is CASSVDKEGKEVLPRDGYTF.

The chain uses TRBV13 and TRBJ2-7; no firm D call. Trimming pared 0 bases from V and 1 base from J, leaving 4 bases between. CDR3 size: 13 residues. CDR1 and CDR2 from the germline V gene are PRHDT and FYEKMQ (reference sequence). CDR3 in DNA: TGTGCCAGCAGCTTAGGCATTTCCTACGAGCAGTACTTC. This translates into CASSLGISYEQYF.

CDR3 nucleotide sequence: TGTGCCAGCAGCACCCAGGGTCCCTCTTACAATGAGCAGTTCTTC. It codes for CASSTQGPSYNEQFF. The chain carries TRBV7-2 and TRBJ2-1, with D perhaps matching TRBD1 (5 bases). With 5 bases removed from V and 4 bases from J, the gap between germline ends came to 15 bases. The CDR3 loop spans 15 amino acids. The germline gives CDR1 SGHTA, CDR2 FQGNSA.

This chain uses TRBV5-1 with TRBJ2-1; 13 bases fit TRBD2. With 0 bases clipped from V and 5 bases from J, the junction kept 2 bases outside the gene matches. Germline-derived CDR1 and CDR2 are SGHRS and YFSETQ. The CDR3 runs 16 residues. The CDR3 coding sequence is TGCGCCAGCAGCTTGGTACTAGCGGGGGGGAACAATGAGCAGTTCTTC. Encoded protein: CASSLVLAGGNNEQFF.

This rearrangement joins TRBV5-1 to TRBJ2-5; 8 positions agree with TRBD2. Losses at the gene ends were 6 bases for V and 1 base for J; bases not matched to a gene: 8. The germline V gene encodes CDR1 SGHRS and CDR2 YFSETQ. The CDR3 sequence is 15 residues long. In nucleotides, the CDR3 is TGCGCCAGCACCCCTAATCGGGGGGGCCAAGAGACCCAGTACTTC. This codes for CASTPNRGGQETQYF.

The V call is TRBV5-5, the J call TRBJ1-1; TRBD1 matches 9 bases. From germline, CDR1 is SGHKS and CDR2 YYEKEE (reference sequence). V was pared by 3 bases and J by 3 bases, with 3 bases of the junction left unmatched. This CDR3 spans 14 amino acids. The CDR3 spells CASSYDRGYTEAFF. The CDR3 nucleotides are TGTGCCAGCAGCTATGACAGGGGGTACACTGAAGCTTTCTTT. The whole variable domain, remainder taken from reference TRBV5-5 and TRBJ1-1, is DAGVTQSPTHLIKTRGQQVTLRCSPISGHKSVSWYQQVLGQGPQFIFQYYEKEERGRGNFPDRFSARQFPNYSSELNVNALLLGDSALYLCASSYDRGYTEAFFGQGTRLTVV.

This chain connects TRBV6-5 to TRBJ1-2; D is ambiguous. The CDR3 is 14 residues long. CDR1 is MNHEY, CDR2 SVGAGI, per germline. V was clipped by 1 base and J by 4 bases, with 10 bases between them. Written as DNA, the CDR3 is TGTGCCAGCAGTTACTATGAGTATGGCTATGGCTACACCTTC. Translating gives CASSYYEYGYGYTF.

V is TRBV4-1 and J is TRBJ2-7, with 12 nucleotides matching TRBD1. V lost 6 bases to trimming and J lost 6 bases; unmatched junction nucleotides: 6. The CDR3 has 14 amino acids. Germline CDR1 reads MGHRA; CDR2 reads YSYEKL. CDR3 sequence: CASRPGTGGSEQYF. The CDR3 DNA follows: TGCGCCAGCAGACCCGGGACAGGGGGCTCCGAGCAGTACTTC.

The rearrangement links TRBV30 to TRBJ1-1; D gene unclear. Germline V gives CDR1 GTSNPN, CDR2 SVGIG (reference sequence). The CDR3 loop spans 11 amino acids. Deletions cut 2 bases from V and 11 bases from J, with 12 bases between. The CDR3 DNA sequence: TGTGCCTGGAGTTTAGGGAGATATGCTTTCTTT. Translation: CAWSLGRYAFF. Full variable domain (rest looked up from reference TRBV30 and TRBJ1-1): SQTIHQWPATLVQPVGSPLSLECTVEGTSNPNLYWYRQAAGRGLQLLFYSVGIGQISSEVPQNLSASRPQDRQFILSSKKLLLSDSGFYLCAWSLGRYAFFGQGTRLTVV.

J is TRBJ1-3 and V is TRBV7-2; TRBD1 matches at 7 bases. The CDR3 runs 13 residues. CDR1 and CDR2 from the germline V gene are SGHTA and FQGNSA. The ends lost 5 bases at V and 7 bases at J; junction bases unmatched: 5. CDR3 bases: TGTGCCAGCAGCCCTCAGGGGGTGAACACCATATATTTT. This sequence encodes CASSPQGVNTIYF.

This clone was counted a single time. The rearrangement uses TRBV27 and TRBJ1-5; a weak D match, TRBD1 (5 bases). Trimming removed 9 bases from V and 0 bases from J, with 12 bases in between. This CDR3 region has 14 residues. Germline CDR1 reads MNHEY; CDR2 reads SMNVEV (reference sequence). This chain's CDR3 is CASRGGYSNQPQHF. The CDR3 bases are TGTGCCAGTCGGGGGGGGTATAGCAATCAGCCCCAGCATTTT.

This clone was seen only once. The rearrangement uses TRBV9 and TRBJ1-1, with D uncertain. Germline V lookup: CDR1 SGDLS, CDR2 YYNGEE. Trimming left V 3 bases short and J 8 bases short, with 11 bases between. The CDR3 runs 12 residues. The CDR3 coding sequence is TGTGCCAGCAGCGAACCCCGAGGGGAAGCTTTCTTT. This sequence encodes CASSEPRGEAFF.

V usage is TRBV7-9 and J usage is TRBJ1-1; D may be TRBD1 (6 bases). Trimming shortened V by 1 base and J by 7 bases, and 28 bases separated the two germline ends. This CDR3 contains 19 residues. Germline CDR1 SEHNR, CDR2 FQNEAQ (reference sequence). CDR3 sequence (DNA): TGTGCCAGCAGCTTAGGGGGGGGCAGAGGGGTTGAAGGAGGTGGTGAAGCTTTCTTT. The encoded protein is CASSLGGGRGVEGGGEAFF. Full variable domain (missing parts from reference TRBV7-9 and TRBJ1-1): DTGVSQNPRHKITKRGQNVTFRCDPISEHNRLYWYRQTLGQGPEFLTYFQNEAQLEKSRLLSDRFSAERPKGSFSTLEIQRTEQGDSAMYLCASSLGGGRGVEGGGEAFFGQGTRLTVV.

The V call is TRBV7-9, the J call TRBJ2-5; possibly TRBD2 for D (6 bases). CDR3 length: 13 amino acids. CDR1 is SEHNR and CDR2 is FQNEAQ in the germline V gene (reference sequence). Trimming took off 6 bases at V and 4 bases at J, with 12 bases between the two ends. CDR3 DNA sequence: TGTGCCAGCAGGGAGGGTGCCATAGAGACCCAGTACTTC. This gives the protein CASREGAIETQYF.